Shown below are 27 T cell receptor beta chains from a single sample sequenced in a study of T cells in Graves' hyperthyroidism and ophthalmopathy. RNA transcripts gave rise to amplified TCR beta CDR3 regions. Using the HTBI primer set, a first-round RT-PCR was run on the TCR CDR3. TCRdb re-derived calls from the multiplex PCR reads in MiXCR, one entry per CDR3 protein. The table includes 750,000 to 950,000 distinct CDR3 sequences, about 38% detected once. The sequencing input was blood. The receptors originated from a man between 18 and 35 years old with Graves' hyperthyroidism.

This sequence joins TRBV24-1 and TRBJ2-5, with 10 bases identical to TRBD2. CDR3 length: 16 residues. Germline V CDR1 and CDR2: KGHDR, SFDVKD. After removal of 10 bases from V and 1 base from J, the junction contained 11 bases not matched to a gene. The CDR3 sequence: CATDPLAGQTQETQYF. Here the CDR3 DNA reads TGTGCCACGGACCCACTAGCGGGACAGACCCAAGAGACCCAGTACTTC.

This clonotype was seen many times. The CDR3 loop is CSVEAVDSGNTIYF. The CDR3 coding sequence is TGCAGCGTTGAGGCAGTTGACTCTGGAAACACCATATATTTT. The chain is built from TRBV29-1 and TRBJ1-3, with D unclear. This CDR3 has 14 amino acids. The germline V gene has CDR1 SQVTM and CDR2 ANQGSEA. V was pared by 3 bases and J by 0 bases, with 9 bases between.

This clonotype appeared a single time. The chain carries TRBV6-5 and TRBJ1-2, with a tentative D call TRBD1 (6 bases). Germline CDR1 MNHEY, CDR2 SVGAGI. The ends were cut back, 1 base at V and 8 bases at J, with 14 bases in the middle. This CDR3 spans 14 amino acids. The CDR3 is CASSYYGQPRGYTF. CDR3 DNA: TGTGCCAGCAGTTACTACGGACAGCCCCGCGGCTACACCTTC.

A word on this clonotype: At one end, the junction sequence differs from germline, possibly due to a read error. The chain employs TRBV7-2 and TRBJ1-2; 9 bases fit TRBD1. Germline lookup yields CDR1 SGHTA and CDR2 FQGNSA. The CDR3 is 14 residues long. Here the CDR3 reads CASSLDGTGYVYTF. For the CDR3, the DNA is TGTGCCAGCAGCTTAGACGGGACAGGGTATGTCTACACCTTC. Looking up the rest from reference TRBV7-2 and TRBJ1-2 gives the full variable domain: GAGVSQSPSNKVTEKGKDVELRCDPISGHTALYWYRQSLGQGLEFLIYFQGNSAPDKSGLPSDRFSAERTGGSVSTLTIQRTQQEDSAVYLCASSLDGTGYVYTFGSGTRLTVV.

The chain joins TRBV11-1 to TRBJ1-3, with D possibly being TRBD1 (5 bases). The CDR3 consists of 16 residues. Trimming stripped 3 bases from V and 0 bases from J, with 12 bases between. Germline V gene data show CDR1 as SGHAT and CDR2 as FQDESV (reference sequence). The DNA of the CDR3 is TGTGCCAGCAGCTTGGGACGGGGTTCCTCTGGAAACACCATATATTTT. Translating gives CASSLGRGSSGNTIYF.

The chain recombines TRBV29-1 with TRBJ1-3, with D tentatively TRBD1 (6 bases). Trimming shortened V by 4 bases and J by 4 bases, and 11 bases separated the two germline ends. The CDR3 runs 13 residues. Germline V CDR1 and CDR2: SQVTM, ANQGSEA. The CDR3 protein is CSVGEGVGNTIYF. The CDR3 DNA is TGCAGCGTTGGTGAGGGGGTGGGAAACACCATATATTTT.

Of note for this clonotype: A junction end diverges from the germline sequence, so it may reflect a read error. V is TRBV20-1 and J is TRBJ2-7, with 8 nucleotides matching TRBD2. Germline V CDR1 and CDR2: DFQATT, SNEGSKA (reference sequence). This CDR3 region has 12 residues. This CDR3 is CSASPGGDEQYF. For the CDR3, the DNA is TGCAGTGCTAGCCCCGGGGGGGACGAACAGTACTTC.

This clonotype appeared many times. This chain links TRBV2 with TRBJ1-3; unclear D gene. V lost 4 bases and J 1 base, leaving 2 bases between the germline ends. Germline V CDR1 and CDR2: SNHLY, FYNNEI. The CDR3 has 12 amino acids. The DNA of the CDR3 is TGTGCCAGCAGTGGGTCTGGAAACACCATATATTTT. It specifies CASSGSGNTIYF.

This clonotype was detected only a few times. The chain carries TRBV5-1 and TRBJ1-5; TRBD1 aligns across 8 bases. Germline V gives CDR1 SGHRS, CDR2 YFSETQ. With 3 bases clipped from V and 6 bases from J, the junction kept 11 bases outside the gene matches. The CDR3 loop spans 16 amino acids. CDR3 protein: CASSSGATGEGQPQHF. As DNA, the CDR3 is TGCGCCAGCAGCTCAGGGGCGACAGGGGAGGGTCAGCCCCAGCATTTT.

The chain recombines TRBV12-3 or TRBV12-4 with TRBJ2-5; 16 bases line up with TRBD2. Trimming cost V 4 bases and J 5 bases; bases outside gene matches: 4. The CDR3 runs to 16 residues. The CDR3 reads CASSWGTSGRGETQYF. CDR3 sequence (DNA): TGTGCCAGCAGTTGGGGGACTAGCGGGAGGGGGGAGACCCAGTACTTC.

This clonotype was seen at least ten times. The rearrangement joins TRBV10-3 to TRBJ1-1, with D possibly being TRBD1 (6 bases). This CDR3 contains 13 residues. V was cut by 7 bases and J by 1 base, with 10 bases left in between. Germline-derived CDR1 and CDR2 are ENHRY and SYGVKD. In nucleotides, the CDR3 is TGTGCCATCACAGGGGAGGGGAACACTGAAGCTTTCTTT. Its protein is CAITGEGNTEAFF.

A few counts support this clonotype. DNA for the CDR3: TGCAGTGCTAGCCCCGACAAAACCTACGAGCAGTACTTC. It translates to CSASPDKTYEQYF. This chain joins TRBV20-1 and TRBJ2-7; D gene ambiguous. CDR1 and CDR2 from the germline V gene are DFQATT and SNEGSKA (reference sequence). This CDR3 is built from 13 residues. The V gene lost 3 bases and the J gene lost 2 bases, with 11 bases spanning the gap.

The rearrangement links TRBV5-1 to TRBJ2-7; 10 bases agree with TRBD1. This CDR3 region has 15 residues. V lost 2 bases to trimming and J lost 6 bases; unmatched junction nucleotides: 8. Germline CDR1 SGHRS, CDR2 YFSETQ. The CDR3 loop is CASSFTSGTGAEQYF. CDR3 bases: TGCGCCAGCAGCTTCACTTCCGGGACAGGGGCCGAGCAGTACTTC.

J is TRBJ2-5 and V is TRBV10-2; perhaps TRBD2 as D (5 bases). CDR1 WSHSY and CDR2 SAAADI come from the germline V gene. This CDR3 has 13 residues. Trimming removed 3 bases at V and 9 bases at J, with 14 bases between. The CDR3 sequence: CASSERENQPQYF. Here the CDR3 DNA reads TGCGCCAGCAGTGAAAGGGAGAATCAGCCCCAGTACTTC.

CDR3 nucleotide sequence: TGTGCCAGCTCACCCGCGACAGGATCCAGCGAGCAGTACTTC. It yields the protein CASSPATGSSEQYF. V is TRBV2 and J is TRBJ2-7; TRBD1 might be the D (6 bases). The germline V gene has CDR1 SNHLY and CDR2 FYNNEI. The CDR3 loop spans 14 amino acids. Trimming shortened V by 8 bases and J by 6 bases, and 20 bases separated the two germline ends.

This clonotype was observed a few times. The chain combines TRBV9 with TRBJ2-7; D is uncertain. In germline, CDR1 is SGDLS, CDR2 YYNGEE. V was shortened by 0 bases and J by 2 bases, with 12 bases between the two germline ends. The CDR3 loop spans 15 amino acids. The CDR3 is CASSVETGVTYEQYF. CDR3 DNA sequence: TGTGCCAGCAGCGTAGAAACTGGGGTTACCTACGAGCAGTACTTC. Variable domain in full (rest from reference TRBV9 and TRBJ2-7): DSGVTQTPKHLITATGQRVTLRCSPRSGDLSVYWYQQSLDQGLQFLIQYYNGEERAKGNILERFSAQQFPDLHSELNLSSLELGDSALYFCASSVETGVTYEQYFGPGTRLTVT.

This chain connects TRBV20-1 to TRBJ2-7, with D possibly being TRBD1 (6 bases). V gave up 8 bases and J gave up 0 bases, with 14 bases separating them. The V gene's germline CDR1 is DFQATT and CDR2 SNEGSKA (reference sequence). The CDR3 sequence is 13 residues long. The CDR3 sequence: CSLSDSSSYEQYF. DNA for the CDR3: TGCAGTTTATCGGACAGTTCCTCCTACGAGCAGTACTTC.

The table lists this clonotype with a few counts. The genes are TRBV20-1 and TRBJ1-5; 7 bases fit TRBD1. Germline CDR1 and CDR2: DFQATT and SNEGSKA (reference sequence). With V trimmed by 5 bases and J by 0 bases, 10 bases remained unmatched. The CDR3 extends over 16 amino acids. The CDR3 region is CSASARQGLSNQPQHF. Here the CDR3 DNA reads TGCAGTGCTTCTGCCCGACAGGGACTTAGCAATCAGCCCCAGCATTTT.

The chain combines TRBV10-3 with TRBJ1-6, with 7 bases identical to TRBD1. Trimming removed 10 bases from V and 11 bases from J; junction bases left unmatched: 11. The CDR3 is 13 amino acids. Per the germline V gene, CDR1 is ENHRY and CDR2 is SYGVKD. CDR3 coding DNA: TGTGCCACCAAATCGGGACAGAGGACACCCCTCCACTTT. It codes for CATKSGQRTPLHF.

This clonotype came up many times. The gene calls are TRBV7-9 and TRBJ1-1, with unresolved D. The CDR3 has 12 amino acids. Trimming shortened V by 6 bases and J by 3 bases, and 8 bases separated the two germline ends. Germline V CDR1 and CDR2: SEHNR, FQNEAQ (reference sequence). The CDR3 nucleotides read TGTGCCAGCAGACCGGAATACACTGAAGCTTTCTTT. Protein: CASRPEYTEAFF.

The sample holds a few counts of this clonotype. A much larger clone lies a single base off, so this may be a read error. CDR3 sequence (DNA): TGCAGTGCTGAGGGACAGAGCTCCTACGAGCAGTACTTC. This translates into CSAEGQSSYEQYF. The rearrangement joins TRBV20-1 to TRBJ2-7, with 7 bases identical to TRBD1. The length of the CDR3 is 13 residues. J gave up 0 bases and V 5 bases, and 4 bases lay outside the gene matches. Looked up from germline, CDR1 is DFQATT and CDR2 is SNEGSKA (reference sequence).

This chain joins TRBV28 and TRBJ1-4; tentative D call: TRBD1 (5 bases). The V gene's germline CDR1 is MDHEN and CDR2 SYDVKM. The CDR3 length is 12 residues. Trimming left V 11 bases short and J 7 bases short, with 14 bases between. CDR3 DNA: TGTGCCGTTCGGGGGGACTCTGAAAAACTGTTTTTT. Its translation is CAVRGDSEKLFF.

Ten or more counts support this clonotype. The chain recombines TRBV12-3 or TRBV12-4 with TRBJ2-7, with D tentatively TRBD1 or TRBD2 (7 bases each). This CDR3 region has 15 residues. V dropped 7 bases and J dropped 7 bases, with 23 bases sitting between them. The CDR3 loop reads CASKGAGVADSEQYF. In nucleotides, the CDR3 is TGTGCCAGCAAGGGGGCGGGAGTAGCTGATAGTGAGCAGTACTTC.

Only a few counts were recorded for this clonotype. J is TRBJ1-1 and V is TRBV14; D not resolved. Germline-derived CDR1 and CDR2 are SGHDN and FVKESK. The length of the CDR3 is 15 residues. With 4 bases removed from V and 4 bases from J, the gap between germline ends came to 16 bases. The chain's CDR3 is CASSLPAGEATEAFF. As DNA, the CDR3 is TGTGCCAGCAGCCTCCCCGCCGGGGAGGCCACTGAAGCTTTCTTT. Together with reference TRBV14 and TRBJ1-1, the CDR3 gives the full variable domain: EAGVTQFPSHSVIEKGQTVTLRCDPISGHDNLYWYRRVMGKEIKFLLHFVKESKQDESGMPNNRFLAERTGGTYSTLKVQPAELEDSGVYFCASSLPAGEATEAFFGQGTRLTVV.

In the case of this clonotype: A much larger clonotype is one base distant, so this may be a read error. The chain carries TRBV25-1 and TRBJ1-4, with 8 positions matching TRBD1. The germline V gene encodes CDR1 MGHDK and CDR2 SYGVNS. CDR3 length: 13 amino acids. V lost 8 bases and J lost 10; bases outside the gene matches: 9. Here the CDR3 DNA reads TGTGCCAGCGTCGACAGGGGAGGAGGAAAACTGTTTTTT. It translates to CASVDRGGGKLFF.

The chain joins TRBV29-1 to TRBJ2-7; TRBD1 might be the D (5 bases). Germline assignment: CDR1 SQVTM and CDR2 ANQGSEA. V gave up 7 bases and J gave up 1 base, with 11 bases separating them. The CDR3 runs to 12 residues. CDR3 DNA: TGCAGCGCACAGACAGAATCCTACGAGCAGTACTTC. Translating it yields CSAQTESYEQYF.

This clonotype was picked up a small number of times. The V and J genes are TRBV2 and TRBJ2-7; D assignment may be TRBD1 or TRBD2 (5 bases each). Germline V CDR1 and CDR2: SNHLY, FYNNEI. The ends were cut back, 10 bases at V and 2 bases at J, with 21 bases in the middle. The CDR3 has 15 amino acids. This chain's CDR3 is CATNPGTLGTYEQYF. CDR3 in DNA: TGTGCCACTAATCCCGGGACCCTCGGGACCTACGAGCAGTACTTC.